The present entry profiles one T cell receptor beta chain with its context. Antigen specificity is unknown. The data derive from a study of shared clonotypes between healthy human individuals. Study outcomes and limitations: Larger estimated richness was generally recorded for naive subsets relative to memory subsets. Blood was the only sampled material, and tissue repertoires likely differ.

Trimming removed 3 bases at V and 3 bases at J, with 3 bases between. CDR1 LNHDA and CDR2 SQIVND come from the germline V gene (reference sequence). There are 11 residues in the CDR3. Across several immunoSEQ plates, the genomic DNA of each subset was split evenly. TCRdb keeps only in-frame clones here, not all; method: immunoSEQ multiplex PCR. There are some 1,100,000 clones in the sample; around 78% occur only once, and about 0.52% lies in the top ten. The receptor comes from a man aged 18 to 29 in good health. Some clones in this sample may be carry-over from other donors' samples. This chain connects TRBV19 to TRBJ2-7; D unclear. Sequences were obtained from memory CD4+ T cells from PBMCs. Stated subset: CD45RA-negative fraction. The CDR3 is CASSINYEQYF. The CDR3 coding sequence is TGTGCCAGTAGTATTAACTACGAGCAGTACTTC.